A selection of T cell receptor beta chains follows, all from one sample in a study of blood T cell repertoires in COVID-19. This table comes from immunoSEQ multiplex PCR, and its TCRdb copy is limited to in-frame clones, with some not included. The sample consists of about 440,000 clones, roughly 90% of them appearing once. The sequenced material came from peripheral blood. These receptors were obtained from a woman aged 30 to 39 with acute or convalescent COVID-19. The CDR3 runs from the conserved cysteine through the conserved F or W. Fields, in order: V gene, clone size, D gene, J gene, CDR3 DNA, CDR3 protein. The D gene is left open where the match is weak. Size is stated for part of the rows, as once, few or many counts, or as a class when the clone is expanded.

>TRBV7-8|many|TRBD1|TRBJ1-2
TGTGCCAGCAGAACACCACAGGGGACCTATGGCTACACCTTC
CASRTPQGTYGYTF
>TRBV24-1|.|.|TRBJ1-5
TGTGCCACCAGTGATCGTGAGATAAGACAGCCCCAGCATTTT
CATSDREIRQPQHF
>TRBV7-2|.|.|TRBJ2-1
TGTGCCAGCAGCCCCGGTCGGGTAGCGGCATACAATGAGCAGTTCTTC
CASSPGRVAAYNEQFF
>TRBV19|.|.|TRBJ2-1
TGTGCCAGTAGGAGGTTTAATGGAGGGGTCGACAATGAGCAGTTCTTC
CASRRFNGGVDNEQFF
>TRBV19|.|TRBD1|TRBJ2-2
TGTGCCACCCAGGACAGGGGGACCGGGGAGCTGTTTTTT
CATQDRGTGELFF
>TRBV9|.|.|TRBJ1-1
TGTGCCAGCAGCGTAGGGCAGGGAAGGACTGAAGCTTTCTTT
CASSVGQGRTEAFF
>TRBV3-1/TRBV3-2|.|.|TRBJ1-3
TGTGCCAGCAGCCGGATCACAGGTTCCTCTGGAAACACCATATATTTT
CASSRITGSSGNTIYF
>TRBV19|.|.|TRBJ2-7
TGTGCCAGTAGTGGACCGGGACACACTAAATACGAGCAGTACTTC
CASSGPGHTKYEQYF
>TRBV11-2|.|TRBD1|TRBJ1-2
TGTGCCAGCAGCCCGGGACAGGGAAGTTTGTATGGCTACACCTTC
CASSPGQGSLYGYTF
>TRBV27|.|TRBD2|TRBJ2-1
TGTGCCAGCAGTTCCAGCTATTCCGGACTAGCGGGGGCTTACAATGAGCAGTTCTTC
CASSSSYSGLAGAYNEQFF
>TRBV5-1|.|.|TRBJ2-2
TGCGCCAGCAGCTTCCAGGGCCAAGTCGGGGAGCTGTTTTTT
CASSFQGQVGELFF
>TRBV2|once|TRBD1|TRBJ2-7
TGTGCCAGCAGGAGCATGGACAGGGGAGGCGAGCAGTACTTC
CASRSMDRGGEQYF
>TRBV6-5|.|.|TRBJ1-1
TGTGCCAGCAGAGAGGAATTCAACACTGAAGCTTTCTTT
CASREEFNTEAFF
>TRBV7-2|.|.|TRBJ2-5
TGTGCCAGCAGCTTAGTTCGTGAGACCCAGTACTTC
CASSLVRETQYF
>TRBV6-4|.|TRBD2|TRBJ2-3
TGTGCCAGCGGGGGGACTAGCGGCAGCACAGATACGCAGTATTTT
CASGGTSGSTDTQYF
>TRBV30|.|TRBD2|TRBJ2-6
TGTGCCTGGAGCCGACTAGCGGGGGTAGCAGGGGCCAACGTCCTGACTTTC
CAWSRLAGVAGANVLTF
>TRBV7-9|.|.|TRBJ2-5
TGTGCCAGCAGCTTCGGTTCTGAGACCCAGTACTTC
CASSFGSETQYF
>TRBV6-5|.|.|TRBJ1-5
TGTGCCAGCGGAGGACGGCCACTCGACCCCCAGCATTTT
CASGGRPLDPQHF
>TRBV30|once|TRBD2|TRBJ2-5
TGTGCCTGGAGTCAGTCTAGCGGGGGGGTAGGGCACTTC
CAWSQSSGGVGHF
>TRBV28|.|.|TRBJ1-5
TGTGCCAGCAGCACCTCCCCGGGGGGTAGCAATCAGCCCCAGCATTTT
CASSTSPGGSNQPQHF
>TRBV11-1|.|TRBD2|TRBJ2-1
TGTGCCAGCAGCATATTAGCGGGGGGGCAAGACAATGAGCAGTTCTTC
CASSILAGGQDNEQFF
>TRBV9|.|.|TRBJ1-5
TGTGCCAGCAGCGTAGGCGGGGGGCTGGATCAGCCCCAGCATTTT
CASSVGGGLDQPQHF